A single T cell receptor beta chain is shown here with its context. The J segment lost 8 bases and the V segment lost 3 bases, leaving 11 bases of the junction unmatched. Per the germline V gene, CDR1 is SGDLS and CDR2 is YYNGEE. CDR3 size: 16 residues. This sample is part of a study of T cell changes during pregnancy in multiple sclerosis. Sequenced by immunoSEQ multiplex PCR; TCRdb stores in-frame clones only, minus some. The sample has 90,000 or so clones, 90% to 95% seen once. V and J are TRBV9 and TRBJ1-6; 7 bases fit TRBD1. This material consisted of PBMCs, taken in the first trimester of pregnancy. The clonotype was recovered from a female donor in good health, serving as a control in a pregnancy study. Some clones in this sample may be carry-over from other donors' samples. The CDR3 is CASSASRLDRDSPLHF. CDR3 nucleotide sequence: TGTGCCAGCAGCGCTAGCCGCCTCGACAGGGATTCACCCCTCCACTTT.